A selection of T cell receptor beta chains follows, all from one sample in a study of radiotherapy plus CTLA-4 blockade in lung cancer. Produced via immunoSEQ multiplex PCR; TCRdb's table is partial and in-frame only. The top ten hold 3% to 4% of the sample, which has roughly 100,000 clones, approximately 78% seen once. The specimen was peripheral blood, collected from a patient treated with radiotherapy plus ipilimumab. Receptors were obtained from a human donor with non-small cell lung cancer who had a partial response to radiotherapy plus ipilimumab. Each CDR3 is given with its conserved first and last residue. A D gene is named only where the DNA matches it firmly. Size tells how often a clone was seen (once, few, many) or the class of an expanded clone, and some rows leave it out.

J,size,D,V,DNA,CDR3
TRBJ2-3,.,.,TRBV28,TGTGCCAGCTCTCGCCCGCGGGATACGCAGTATTTT,CASSRPRDTQYF
TRBJ2-7,few,TRBD2,TRBV18,TGTGCCAGCTCACCGGGGACTAGCGGGAGGATGTACGAGCAGTACTTC,CASSPGTSGRMYEQYF
TRBJ2-5,.,TRBD2,TRBV29-1,TGCAGCGTTGGAGCGGGAGGCCTGCAAGAGACCCAGTACTTC,CSVGAGGLQETQYF
TRBJ1-2,few,TRBD1,TRBV28,TGTGCCAGCAGTCCACCCGGGACAGGATATGGCTACACCTTC,CASSPPGTGYGYTF
TRBJ2-5,.,.,TRBV11-2,TGTGCCAGCAGCTTATCCGTGGCGGGGGAGACCCAGTACTTC,CASSLSVAGETQYF
TRBJ2-7,few,TRBD2,TRBV15,TGTGCCACCAGCAGAGATGGACTAGCTTTGAACGAGCAGTACTTC,CATSRDGLALNEQYF
TRBJ2-5,.,.,TRBV6-6,TGTGCCAGCAGCGACAGTCTTCAAGAGACCCAGTACTTC,CASSDSLQETQYF
TRBJ2-7,once,.,TRBV10-1,TGCGCCAGCAGTGAGTCGAGGCAGTATACTGGAGGGCAGTACTTC,CASSESRQYTGGQYF
TRBJ2-1,once,TRBD2,TRBV2,TGTGCCAGCAGGGGGGGGAGGGGAAACAATGAGCAGTTCTTC,CASRGGRGNNEQFF
TRBJ1-1,.,.,TRBV18,TGTGCCAGCTCACTGCATGAGGGAATGAACACTGAAGCTTTCTTT,CASSLHEGMNTEAFF
TRBJ2-1,.,TRBD2,TRBV5-1,TGCGCCAGCAGCCGGGGGGGGTCTTCGACCTACAATGAGCAGTTCTTC,CASSRGGSSTYNEQFF
TRBJ1-4,.,TRBD1,TRBV2,TGTGCCAGCAGGAAAACCCCCCACGACAGGGGGGATGAAAAACTGTTTTTT,CASRKTPHDRGDEKLFF
TRBJ1-4,.,.,TRBV6-5,TGTGCCAGCAGGGACTTTGGCACTAATGAAAAACTGTTTTTT,CASRDFGTNEKLFF
TRBJ1-5,.,TRBD1,TRBV6-1,TGTGCCAGCAGAAAGGACAGGGAGAGGTTCTGGCCCCAGCATTTT,CASRKDRERFWPQHF
TRBJ2-2,.,.,TRBV19,TGTGCCACAAAGGAGAATGCGGGGACCCTCACCGGGGAGCTGTTTTTT,CATKENAGTLTGELFF
TRBJ2-3,.,TRBD1,TRBV29-1,TGCAGCGTCGCAAAACTTCCGGGACAGGGTGCCACAGATACGCAGTATTTT,CSVAKLPGQGATDTQYF
TRBJ1-2,.,.,TRBV7-2,TGTGCCAGCAGCTTAGGTCGGGCGGGAGGGTATGGCTACACCTTC,CASSLGRAGGYGYTF
TRBJ2-3,.,TRBD2,TRBV7-3,TGTGCCAGCAAAATGAATCTAGCGGTAGATACGCAGTATTTT,CASKMNLAVDTQYF
TRBJ2-3,.,TRBD2,TRBV6-6,TGTGCCAGCAGTTACCTGCTAGCGGGGAACACAGATACGCAGTATTTT,CASSYLLAGNTDTQYF
TRBJ2-6,once,.,TRBV5-6,TGTGCCAGCAGCATCAGAATGGCCGGGGCCAACGTCCTGACTTTC,CASSIRMAGANVLTF
TRBJ1-1,.,TRBD1,TRBV27,TGTGCCAGCAGTCCCCGGGACAGGGGGCGTTTTTCTGAAGCTTTCTTT,CASSPRDRGRFSEAFF
TRBJ1-5,.,TRBD1,TRBV19,TGTGCCAGTAGTACTACAGGGGGCGGGCAGCCCCAGCATTTT,CASSTTGGGQPQHF
TRBJ1-2,.,TRBD1,TRBV9,TGTGCCAGCAGCGCACGAGCAGGGGGAGAATCCGATGGCTACACCTTC,CASSARAGGESDGYTF
TRBJ1-2,.,TRBD1,TRBV29-1,TGCAGCGGGGGGGACAGGGAGGGTGACTACACCTTC,CSGGDREGDYTF
TRBJ2-1,.,TRBD2,TRBV27,TGTGCCAGCAGTTTAATTCCGGGAGGGCCTTACAATGAGCAGTTCTTC,CASSLIPGGPYNEQFF
TRBJ2-1,.,.,TRBV5-4,TGTGCCAGCAGCCCGACCGGGGGATCCTACAATGAGCAGTTCTTC,CASSPTGGSYNEQFF
TRBJ2-2,.,.,TRBV6-5,TGTGCCAGCACCTTGGACAAAGTCGACACCGGGGAGCTGTTTTTT,CASTLDKVDTGELFF
TRBJ1-3,.,TRBD1,TRBV6-6,TGTGCCAGCAGTCACGACAGGGGAGAGTGGAACACCATATATTTT,CASSHDRGEWNTIYF
TRBJ2-5,.,TRBD2,TRBV14,TGTGCCAGCAGCCAAGATTGGTCGAGAGCGGGAGTTGGAGAGACCCAGTACTTC,CASSQDWSRAGVGETQYF
TRBJ2-5,.,TRBD1,TRBV15,TGTGCCACCAGCAGGGACAGGTCTCAAGAGACCCAGTACTTC,CATSRDRSQETQYF
TRBJ1-2,few,TRBD1,TRBV30,TGTGCCTGGGGTAAGGGACAGGGATATGGCTACACCTTC,CAWGKGQGYGYTF
TRBJ2-1,.,.,TRBV18,TGTGCCAGCTCACCATCGGCCTACAATGAGCAGTTCTTC,CASSPSAYNEQFF
TRBJ2-5,.,.,TRBV5-4,TGTGCCAGCACCCTGTCGGGTAGGCGGGAGACCCAGTACTTC,CASTLSGRRETQYF
TRBJ1-4,.,.,TRBV11-2,TGTGCCAGCAGCTCACCCAGCGCAACTAATGAAAAACTGTTTTTT,CASSSPSATNEKLFF
TRBJ1-2,once,.,TRBV5-6,TGTGCCAGCAGTTTCGCGTCATCGAAATGGGGGGGTTATGGCTACACCTTC,CASSFASSKWGGYGYTF
TRBJ2-1,.,TRBD1,TRBV6-6,TGTGCCAGCAGTCCCCGGACAGGGAATGGGTACAATGAGCAGTTCTTC,CASSPRTGNGYNEQFF
TRBJ1-1,.,.,TRBV27,TGTGCCAGCAGTTTATATGGGGCAGGATTTACGAGGAACACTGAAGCTTTCTTT,CASSLYGAGFTRNTEAFF
TRBJ2-7,.,.,TRBV2,TGTGCCAGCAGAGCAGGGATTTCCTACGAGCAGTACTTC,CASRAGISYEQYF
TRBJ1-1,few,TRBD1,TRBV30,TGTGCCTGGAGTGTGGGATACAGGGGATGGAACACTGAAGCTTTCTTT,CAWSVGYRGWNTEAFF
TRBJ1-2,.,.,TRBV6-5,TGTGCCAGCAGGGGACCAGGGGCTCGTGGCTACACCTTC,CASRGPGARGYTF